These 30 T cell receptor beta chains share one sample of origin, sequenced in a study of immune characterization of retroperitoneal liposarcoma. TCRdb passed the PCR reads through MiXCR, listing each CDR3 protein once. The repertoire holds about 7,300 distinct CDR3 sequences, with approximately 30% as singletons. The sample consisted of blood. The source of these receptors is a male donor with retroperitoneal liposarcoma.

This clonotype came up many times. J is TRBJ1-4 and V is TRBV6-1; D is ambiguous. This CDR3 is built from 16 residues. Germline CDR1 MNHNS, CDR2 SASEGT. V shed 6 bases and J shed 0 bases, with 14 bases lying between them. CDR3 DNA: TGTGCCAGCAGCCCGACCGCCAGTACAACTAATGAAAAACTGTTTTTT. Translating it yields CASSPTASTTNEKLFF.

The CDR3 protein is CASSVRATEVGEQYF. Written as DNA, the CDR3 is TGTGCCAGCAGCGTCCGGGCGACCGAGGTCGGCGAGCAGTACTTC. The V gene is TRBV7-8, the J gene TRBJ2-7; D unclear. The V gene lost 5 bases and the J gene lost 6 bases, with 20 bases spanning the gap. The germline gives CDR1 SGHVS, CDR2 FQNEAQ. The CDR3 has 15 amino acids.

This chain joins TRBV19 and TRBJ1-2, with 9 bases aligning to TRBD1. The CDR3 is made up of 16 amino acids. Per the germline V gene, CDR1 is LNHDA and CDR2 is SQIVND (reference sequence). The ends lost 5 bases at V and 6 bases at J; junction bases unmatched: 13. The CDR3 protein is CASSSSGGQGWDGYTF. CDR3 DNA: TGTGCCAGTAGTTCTTCGGGGGGACAGGGATGGGATGGCTACACCTTC. The full variable domain, its missing parts supplied by reference TRBV19 and TRBJ1-2, is DGGITQSPKYLFRKEGQNVTLSCEQNLNHDAMYWYRQDPGQGLRLIYYSQIVNDFQKGDIAEGYSVSREKKESFPLTVTSAQKNPTAFYLCASSSSGGQGWDGYTFGSGTRLTVV.

This clonotype turned up a few times. The chain joins TRBV7-6 to TRBJ2-1; 9 nucleotides align to TRBD1. The J call may be incorrect, as the DNA end agrees better with TRBJ2-5. Germline V gene sequence: CDR1 SGHVS, CDR2 FNYEAQ. CDR3 size: 15 residues. CDR3: CASSPDRGMGETQYF. The CDR3 nucleotides are TGTGCCAGCAGCCCGGACAGGGGTATGGGGGAGACCCAGTACTTC.

The chain couples TRBV11-2 to TRBJ2-5; 13 nucleotides agree with TRBD2. The DNA end lines up better with TRBJ2-7; the J call may be wrong. In germline, CDR1 is SGHAT, CDR2 FQNNGV. The CDR3 totals 16 residues. CDR3 loop: CASSPPGLAGLYEQYF. CDR3 nucleotides: TGTGCCAGCAGCCCGCCGGGACTAGCGGGATTGTACGAGCAGTACTTC.

The table lists this clonotype with many counts. The genes are TRBV6-1 and TRBJ2-5; no firm D call. The CDR3 is 14 amino acids. Per germline, CDR1 MNHNS and CDR2 SASEGT. Trimming shortened V by 1 base and J by 2 bases, and 8 bases separated the two germline ends. Here the CDR3 reads CASSEGWEQETQYF. As DNA, the CDR3 is TGTGCCAGCAGTGAAGGGTGGGAACAAGAGACCCAGTACTTC.

The rearrangement joins TRBV7-9 to TRBJ2-1; TRBD1 or TRBD2 may be the D gene (6 bases each). Trimming removed 5 bases at V and 15 bases at J, with 20 bases between. The CDR3 is made up of 13 amino acids. Per the germline V gene, CDR1 is SEHNR and CDR2 is FQNEAQ (reference sequence). As DNA, the CDR3 is TGTGCCAGCAGCCGAGAGGTAGGGGGGCCTCCGTTCTTC. Residues: CASSREVGGPPFF.

This clonotype occurred many times. The rearrangement uses TRBV11-2 and TRBJ2-2; D possibly corresponds to TRBD1 (5 bases). The CDR3 is 16 residues long. CDR1 and CDR2 from the germline V gene are SGHAT and FQNNGV. V was shortened by 4 bases and J by 1 base, with 13 bases between the two germline ends. The CDR3: CASSSKDTWNTGELFF. CDR3 bases: TGTGCCAGCAGCTCGAAGGACACGTGGAACACCGGGGAGCTGTTTTTT.

Many counts were recorded for this clonotype. The chain carries TRBV7-2 and TRBJ2-7; D not certain. Deletions cut 0 bases from V and 3 bases from J, with 24 bases between. The CDR3 spans 19 residues. Per the germline V gene, CDR1 is SGHTA and CDR2 is FQGNSA. The CDR3 reads CASSLAPVSTSTNYYEQYF. In nucleotides, the CDR3 is TGTGCCAGCAGCTTAGCGCCGGTTTCCACCTCCACAAATTACTACGAGCAGTACTTC. Filled out from reference TRBV7-2 and TRBJ2-7, the complete variable domain reads GAGVSQSPSNKVTEKGKDVELRCDPISGHTALYWYRQSLGQGLEFLIYFQGNSAPDKSGLPSDRFSAERTGGSVSTLTIQRTQQEDSAVYLCASSLAPVSTSTNYYEQYFGPGTRLTVT.

Relative to its sample, this clonotype is medium-sized. CDR3 loop: CASSSPGLANYEQFF. For the CDR3, the DNA is TGTGCCAGCAGTTCCCCGGGACTAGCGAACTACGAGCAGTTCTTC. The V and J genes are TRBV6-1 and TRBJ2-1; TRBD2 aligns across 10 bases. The trim removed 5 bases at V and 10 bases at J, leaving 11 bases unmatched. The V gene's germline CDR1 is MNHNS and CDR2 SASEGT. There are 15 residues in the CDR3.

Remarks on this clonotype: A read error may be the cause here, since a much bigger clone is one base away. V usage is TRBV6-4 and J usage is TRBJ2-4, with TRBD1 matching 7 bases. Trimming at V came to 2 bases and at J to 13 bases, leaving 8 bases not matched to a gene. CDR1 is MRHNA and CDR2 is SNTAGT in the germline V gene. The CDR3 spans 13 residues. In DNA form, the CDR3 reads TGTGCCAGCAGTGACCGGGACAGCAATGAGCAGTACTTC. Protein sequence: CASSDRDSNEQYF.

This clonotype is labeled as medium-sized (0.01 to 0.1%). The junction departs from germline at one end; a sequencing error may be responsible. The chain recombines TRBV7-2 with TRBJ2-1; 11 positions match TRBD1. The V gene's germline CDR1 is SGHTA and CDR2 FQGNSA. This CDR3 comprises 14 residues. CDR3 region: CASSLGTGGPPMSF. The DNA of the CDR3 is TGTGCCAGCAGCTTAGGGACAGGGGGCCCCCCAATGTCCTTC.

The chain links TRBV12-3 or TRBV12-4 to TRBJ1-1; D perhaps matches TRBD1 (5 bases). The V end lost 6 bases, the J end lost 1 base, and 12 bases lay between the germline ends. The CDR3 covers 14 residues. CDR3 sequence reads: CASSSGHPNTEAFF. DNA for the CDR3: TGTGCCAGCAGCTCTGGACACCCGAACACTGAAGCTTTCTTT.

The chain couples TRBV27 to TRBJ2-1, with 7 bases matching TRBD1. Trimming took 6 bases from V and 2 from J; bases not matched to a gene: 4. The length of the CDR3 is 14 residues. From germline, CDR1 is MNHEY and CDR2 SMNVEV (reference sequence). The CDR3 nucleotides read TGTGCCAGCAGCCAGACAGGGACCTACAATGAGCAGTTCTTC. Amino acids: CASSQTGTYNEQFF.

This chain joins TRBV27 and TRBJ2-1; 7 nucleotides agree with TRBD2. The J call may be faulty, since TRBJ2-5 better matches the DNA end. This CDR3 comprises 14 residues. Germline V gives CDR1 MNHEY, CDR2 SMNVEV (reference sequence). In DNA form, the CDR3 reads TGTGCCAGCCGCCGGGGGAGGGTAGTAGAGACCCAGTACTTC. Protein: CASRRGRVVETQYF.

This clonotype was detected a few times. J is TRBJ1-1 and V is TRBV7-2; D may be TRBD1 (6 bases). V was pared by 5 bases and J by 1 base, with 11 bases between. CDR3 length: 14 residues. Germline V CDR1 and CDR2: SGHTA, FQGNSA. This CDR3 reads CASSRDTRNTEAFF. As DNA, the CDR3 is TGTGCCAGCAGCCGGGACACCCGGAACACTGAAGCTTTCTTT.

The rearrangement uses TRBV7-4 and TRBJ2-5; D is unresolved. Germline CDR1 is SGHVT and CDR2 is SQSDAQ. The V gene lost 1 base and the J gene lost 12 bases, with 12 bases spanning the gap. The CDR3 runs 12 residues. The CDR3 nucleotides are TGTGCCAGCAGCTTAGGAGGCGACGACGAGTACTTC. Its translation is CASSLGGDDEYF.

This clonotype was recorded many times. The CDR3 DNA reads as TGTGCCACCAGTAGACAACAGGGGTTCAGTGAAAAACTGTTTTTT. Its protein product is CATSRQQGFSEKLFF. The rearrangement links TRBV15 to TRBJ1-4; TRBD1 aligns across 7 bases. CDR1 LNHNV and CDR2 YYDKDF come from the germline V gene (reference sequence). This CDR3 region has 15 residues. Unmatched junction bases numbered 11, after V lost 6 bases and J lost 7 bases.

This clonotype occurred many times. The rearrangement joins TRBV6-1 to TRBJ2-5; 8 positions agree with TRBD2. Per germline, CDR1 MNHNS and CDR2 SASEGT. Trimming removed 5 bases from V and 2 bases from J; junction bases left unmatched: 7. CDR3 length equals 15 residues. CDR3 coding DNA: TGTGCCAGCAGTCTAGGGTTAGCGGGGCAAGAGACCCAGTACTTC. It specifies CASSLGLAGQETQYF.

This chain links TRBV30 with TRBJ2-7, with D unresolved. Germline V CDR1 and CDR2: GTSNPN, SVGIG (reference sequence). V was shortened by 3 bases and J by 0 bases, with 12 bases between the two germline ends. The CDR3 has 14 amino acids. Here the CDR3 DNA reads TGTGCCTGGAGCGTCGACTTCGACTCCTACGAGCAGTACTTC. This gives the protein CAWSVDFDSYEQYF.

V gene TRBV6-6 combines with J gene TRBJ2-4; TRBD1 matches 10 bases. The tail of the sequence fits TRBJ2-5 better, so the J call may be wrong. Per the germline V gene, CDR1 is MNHNY and CDR2 is SVGAGI (reference sequence). This CDR3 is 16 amino acids long. This chain's CDR3 is CASKTLGQGNGETQYF. The CDR3 DNA follows: TGTGCCAGCAAAACATTGGGACAGGGGAATGGAGAGACCCAGTACTTC.

V gene TRBV7-9 combines with J gene TRBJ2-1, with D unresolved. Germline V gene lookup returns CDR1 SEHNR and CDR2 FQNEAQ (reference sequence). This CDR3 spans 13 amino acids. V lost 2 bases, J lost 5 bases, and 7 bases lay in between. The CDR3 loop is CASSLSVNNEQFF. CDR3 sequence (DNA): TGTGCCAGCAGCTTATCCGTAAACAATGAGCAGTTCTTC.

This clonotype was detected only a few times. The chain combines TRBV7-2 with TRBJ1-1; a possible D gene is TRBD1 (5 bases). The V gene lost 3 bases and the J gene lost 9 bases, with 17 bases spanning the gap. Germline V CDR1 and CDR2: SGHTA, FQGNSA. The CDR3 is 14 amino acids. CDR3 bases: TGTGCCAGCAGCTTCCAACGACAGATCCATCAAGCTTTCTTT. Its protein is CASSFQRQIHQAFF.

This clonotype is categorized as medium-sized. This rearrangement joins TRBV7-2 to TRBJ1-4; D gene unclear. Germline assignment: CDR1 SGHTA and CDR2 FQGNSA. This CDR3 comprises 15 residues. The V and J ends lost 5 bases and 5 bases respectively, with 15 bases between them. The CDR3 DNA sequence: TGTGCCAGCAGCCTGTCCCGGGTAAAAAATGAAAAACTGTTTTTT. Translated: CASSLSRVKNEKLFF.

This clonotype has at least ten counts. The V gene is TRBV10-2, the J gene TRBJ1-1, with D unclear. Germline loops: CDR1 WSHSY, CDR2 SAAADI. Trimming removed 7 bases from V and 3 bases from J, with 12 bases in between. The CDR3 runs 13 residues. CDR3 DNA sequence: TGCGCCAGCATTGCAAACGGAGACACTGAAGCTTTCTTT. As protein: CASIANGDTEAFF.

This clonotype was picked up a small number of times. The chain couples TRBV12-5 to TRBJ1-2; TRBD1 might be the D (5 bases). V was clipped by 0 bases and J by 3 bases, with 17 bases between them. The CDR3 spans 17 residues. Germline V gives CDR1 LGHNT, CDR2 FRNRAP. This CDR3 reads CASGLVLGGPGDYGYTF. In DNA form, the CDR3 reads TGTGCTAGTGGTTTGGTACTGGGGGGTCCTGGGGACTATGGCTACACCTTC.

Relative to its sample, this clonotype is large. The chain couples TRBV7-2 to TRBJ2-1; TRBD1 matches at 7 bases. The CDR3 has 15 amino acids. Losses at the gene ends were 5 bases for V and 7 bases for J; bases not matched to a gene: 11. CDR1 SGHTA and CDR2 FQGNSA come from the germline V gene. Here the CDR3 reads CASSPSGTRGNEQFF. In DNA, the CDR3 is TGTGCCAGCAGCCCATCCGGGACCAGGGGGAATGAGCAGTTCTTC.

Within the sample, this clonotype is medium-sized. The chain combines TRBV23-1 with TRBJ2-1; TRBD1 matches 8 bases. TRBV23-1 carries the ORF label, with uncertain function. CDR3 size: 16 residues. The J segment lost 10 bases and the V segment lost 2 bases, leaving 13 bases of the junction unmatched. CDR3 residues: CASSQTAGRGQYEQFF. In nucleotides, the CDR3 is TGCGCCAGCAGTCAAACCGCCGGCAGGGGGCAGTACGAGCAGTTCTTC.

The sample holds one count of this clonotype. J is TRBJ1-5 and V is TRBV12-3 or TRBV12-4; D is unclear. The V gene lost 1 base and the J gene lost 3 bases, with 7 bases spanning the gap. The CDR3 contains 14 residues. The CDR3 spells CASSLGQNNQPQHF. In DNA, the CDR3 is TGTGCCAGCAGTTTAGGGCAGAACAATCAGCCCCAGCATTTT.

The rearrangement links TRBV7-2 to TRBJ2-1, with TRBD1 identical over 9 bases. The assigned J gene may be wrong: the sequence end matches TRBJ2-7 better. The CDR3 is made up of 15 amino acids. Looked up from germline, CDR1 is SGHTA and CDR2 is FQGNSA. CDR3 bases: TGTGCCAGCAGCTTAGGGATTCGACAGGGGGGCGAGCAGTACTTC. Encoded protein: CASSLGIRQGGEQYF.